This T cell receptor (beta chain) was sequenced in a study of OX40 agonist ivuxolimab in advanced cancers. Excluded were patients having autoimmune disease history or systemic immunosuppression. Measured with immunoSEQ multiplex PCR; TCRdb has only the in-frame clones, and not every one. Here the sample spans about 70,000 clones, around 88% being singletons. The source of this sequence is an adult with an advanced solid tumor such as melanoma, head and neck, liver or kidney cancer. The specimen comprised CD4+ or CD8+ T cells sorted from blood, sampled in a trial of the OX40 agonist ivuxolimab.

CDR3 sequence: CASSLTSGSGYNEQFF. CDR3 in DNA: TGCGCCAGCAGCTTGACTAGCGGGAGTGGGTACAATGAGCAGTTCTTC. The rearrangement joins TRBV5-1 to TRBJ2-1; 11 bases map to TRBD2. V lost 1 base, J lost 4 bases, and 4 bases stayed unmatched. The CDR3 runs 16 residues. Germline V gene sequence: CDR1 SGHRS, CDR2 YFSETQ.